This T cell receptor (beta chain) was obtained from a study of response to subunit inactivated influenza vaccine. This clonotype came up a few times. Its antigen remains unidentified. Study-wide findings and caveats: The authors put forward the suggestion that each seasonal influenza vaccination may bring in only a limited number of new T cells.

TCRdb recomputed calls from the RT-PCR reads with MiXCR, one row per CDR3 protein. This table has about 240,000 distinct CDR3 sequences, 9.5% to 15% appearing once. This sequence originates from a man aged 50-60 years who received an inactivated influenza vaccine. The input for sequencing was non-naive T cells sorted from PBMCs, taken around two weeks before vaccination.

The CDR3 is CASSQDWGRVDTQYF. The CDR3 coding sequence is TGTGCCAGCAGCCAAGATTGGGGGAGAGTAGATACGCAGTATTTT. The chain combines TRBV3-1 with TRBJ2-3; D tentatively reads TRBD1 or TRBD2 (5 bases each). The V gene lost 0 bases and the J gene lost 5 bases, with 12 bases spanning the gap. The CDR3 totals 15 residues. Germline assignment: CDR1 LGHDT and CDR2 YNNKEL (reference sequence).